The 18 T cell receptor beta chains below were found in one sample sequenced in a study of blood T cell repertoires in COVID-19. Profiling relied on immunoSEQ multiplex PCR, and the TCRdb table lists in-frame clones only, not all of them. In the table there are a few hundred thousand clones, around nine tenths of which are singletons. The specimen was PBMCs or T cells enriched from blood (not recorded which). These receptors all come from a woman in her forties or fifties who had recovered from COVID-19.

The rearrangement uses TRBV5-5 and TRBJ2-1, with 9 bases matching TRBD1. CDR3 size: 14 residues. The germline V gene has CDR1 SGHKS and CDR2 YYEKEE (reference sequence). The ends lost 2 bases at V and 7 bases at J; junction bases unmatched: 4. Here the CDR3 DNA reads TGTGCCAGCAGCTTACAGGGGGCTAAAAATGAGCAGTTCTTC. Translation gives CASSLQGAKNEQFF.

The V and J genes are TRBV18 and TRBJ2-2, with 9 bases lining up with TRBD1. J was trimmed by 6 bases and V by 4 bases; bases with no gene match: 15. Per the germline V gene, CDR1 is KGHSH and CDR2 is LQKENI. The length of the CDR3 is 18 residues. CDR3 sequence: CASSLPRIGTGRPGELFF. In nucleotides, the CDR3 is TGTGCCAGCTCACTGCCGAGGATCGGGACAGGGAGGCCCGGGGAGCTGTTTTTT.

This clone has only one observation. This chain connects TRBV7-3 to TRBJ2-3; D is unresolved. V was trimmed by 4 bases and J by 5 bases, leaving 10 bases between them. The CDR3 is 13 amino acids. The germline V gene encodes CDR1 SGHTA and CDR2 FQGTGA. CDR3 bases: TGTGCCAGCAGCTCTGCGAAGAGAGATACGCAGTATTTT. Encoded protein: CASSSAKRDTQYF.

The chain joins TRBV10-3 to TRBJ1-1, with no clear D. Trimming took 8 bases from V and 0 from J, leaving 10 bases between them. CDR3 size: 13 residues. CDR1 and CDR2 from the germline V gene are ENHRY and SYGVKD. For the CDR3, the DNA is TGTGCCATCCGAGGCGGGGTGAACACTGAAGCTTTCTTT. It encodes CAIRGGVNTEAFF.

In nucleotides, the CDR3 is TGTGCCAGCAGTGAAGCTTCGCAGGCCCCTGCGAACACCGGGGAGCTGTTTTTT. Its translation: CASSEASQAPANTGELFF. The chain employs TRBV2 and TRBJ2-2; the D is unclear. The CDR3 has 18 amino acids. The V and J ends lost 0 bases and 0 bases respectively, with 14 bases between them. Per germline, CDR1 SNHLY and CDR2 FYNNEI.

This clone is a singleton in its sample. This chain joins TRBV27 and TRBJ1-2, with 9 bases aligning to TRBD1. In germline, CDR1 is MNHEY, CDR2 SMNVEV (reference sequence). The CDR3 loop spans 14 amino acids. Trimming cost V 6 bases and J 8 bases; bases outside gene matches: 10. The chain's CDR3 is CASRRGRTGDGYTF. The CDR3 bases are TGTGCCAGCAGGCGCGGTAGGACAGGGGACGGCTACACCTTC.

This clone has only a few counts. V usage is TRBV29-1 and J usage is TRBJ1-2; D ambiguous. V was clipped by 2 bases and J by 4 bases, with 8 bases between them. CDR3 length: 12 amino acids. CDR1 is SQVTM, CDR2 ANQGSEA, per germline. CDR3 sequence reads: CSVERGRYGYTF. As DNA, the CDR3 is TGCAGCGTTGAAAGAGGGCGCTATGGCTACACCTTC.

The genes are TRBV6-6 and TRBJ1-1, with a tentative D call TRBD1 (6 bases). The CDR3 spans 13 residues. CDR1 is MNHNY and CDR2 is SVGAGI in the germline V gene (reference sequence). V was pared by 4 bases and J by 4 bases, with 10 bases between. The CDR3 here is CASSSHRATEAFF. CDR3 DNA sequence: TGTGCCAGCAGTTCGCACAGGGCCACTGAAGCTTTCTTT.

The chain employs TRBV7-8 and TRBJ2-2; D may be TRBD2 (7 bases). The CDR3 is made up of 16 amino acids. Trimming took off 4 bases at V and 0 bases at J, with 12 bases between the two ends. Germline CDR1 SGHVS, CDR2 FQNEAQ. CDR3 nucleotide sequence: TGTGCCAGCAGCTCCTCCGGGGGGCCGAACACCGGGGAGCTGTTTTTT. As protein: CASSSSGGPNTGELFF.

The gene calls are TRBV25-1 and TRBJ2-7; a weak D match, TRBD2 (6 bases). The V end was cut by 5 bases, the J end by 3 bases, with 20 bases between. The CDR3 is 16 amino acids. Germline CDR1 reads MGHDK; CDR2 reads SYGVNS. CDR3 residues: CASSRGWREGFYEQYF. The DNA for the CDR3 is TGTGCCAGCAGTCGAGGTTGGAGGGAAGGGTTCTACGAGCAGTACTTC.

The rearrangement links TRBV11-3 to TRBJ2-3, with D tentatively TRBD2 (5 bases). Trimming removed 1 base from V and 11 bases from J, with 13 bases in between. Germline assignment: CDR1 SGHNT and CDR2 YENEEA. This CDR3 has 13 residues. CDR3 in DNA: TGTGCCAGCAGCTTAGCCCCGCGGGCGGAGCAGTATTTT. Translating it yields CASSLAPRAEQYF.

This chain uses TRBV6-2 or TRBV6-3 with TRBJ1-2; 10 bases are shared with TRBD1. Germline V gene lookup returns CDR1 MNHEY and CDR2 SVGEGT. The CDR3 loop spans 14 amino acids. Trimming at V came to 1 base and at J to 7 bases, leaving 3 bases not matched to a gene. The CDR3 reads CASSYYRDRGGYTF. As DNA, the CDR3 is TGTGCCAGCAGTTACTACCGGGACAGGGGTGGCTACACCTTC.

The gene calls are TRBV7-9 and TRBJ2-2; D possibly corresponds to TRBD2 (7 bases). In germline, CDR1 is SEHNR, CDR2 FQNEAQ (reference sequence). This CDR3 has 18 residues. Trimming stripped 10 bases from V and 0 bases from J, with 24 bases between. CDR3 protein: CATPPWGGHLPNTGELFF. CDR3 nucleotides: TGTGCCACTCCCCCTTGGGGGGGGCACTTACCGAACACCGGGGAGCTGTTTTTT.

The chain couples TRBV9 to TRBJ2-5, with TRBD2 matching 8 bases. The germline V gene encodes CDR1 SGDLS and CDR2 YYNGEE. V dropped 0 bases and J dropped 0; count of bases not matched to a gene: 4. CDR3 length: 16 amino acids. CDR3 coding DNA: TGTGCCAGCAGCGTAGGGATAGCGGGGTACCAAGAGACCCAGTACTTC. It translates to CASSVGIAGYQETQYF.

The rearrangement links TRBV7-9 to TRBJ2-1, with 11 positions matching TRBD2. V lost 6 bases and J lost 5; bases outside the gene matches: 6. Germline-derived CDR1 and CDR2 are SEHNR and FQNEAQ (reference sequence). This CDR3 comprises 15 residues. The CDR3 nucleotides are TGTGCCAGCAGTATCTTAGCGGGGGGGCACAATGAGCAGTTCTTC. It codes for CASSILAGGHNEQFF.

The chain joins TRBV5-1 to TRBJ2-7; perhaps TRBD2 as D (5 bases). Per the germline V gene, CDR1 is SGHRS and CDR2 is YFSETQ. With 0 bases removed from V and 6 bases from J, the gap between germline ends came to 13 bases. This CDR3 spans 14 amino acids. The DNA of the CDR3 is TGCGCCAGCAGCTTGGAAAGGGAGATTAGCGAGCAGTACTTC. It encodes CASSLEREISEQYF.

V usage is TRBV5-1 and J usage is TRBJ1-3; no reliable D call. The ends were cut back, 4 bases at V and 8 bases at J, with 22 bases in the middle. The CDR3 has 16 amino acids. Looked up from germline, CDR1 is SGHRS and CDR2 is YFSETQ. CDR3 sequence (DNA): TGCGCCAGCAGCCCGGCAGCGTCTTGGGCCGGGGACACCATATATTTT. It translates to CASSPAASWAGDTIYF.

The CDR3 spells CASSEMSIQYF. In DNA, the CDR3 is TGTGCCAGCAGTGAAATGAGCATTCAGTACTTC. The chain carries TRBV2 and TRBJ2-4; the D is unclear. Per the germline V gene, CDR1 is SNHLY and CDR2 is FYNNEI. The CDR3 is 11 amino acids. Trimming shortened V by 2 bases and J by 9 bases, and 5 bases separated the two germline ends. Based on the CDR3 plus reference TRBV2 and TRBJ2-4, the full variable domain is EPEVTQTPSHQVTQMGQEVILRCVPISNHLYFYWYRQILGQKVEFLVSFYNNEISEKSEIFDDQFSVERPDGSNFTLKIRSTKLEDSAMYFCASSEMSIQYFGAGTRLSVL.